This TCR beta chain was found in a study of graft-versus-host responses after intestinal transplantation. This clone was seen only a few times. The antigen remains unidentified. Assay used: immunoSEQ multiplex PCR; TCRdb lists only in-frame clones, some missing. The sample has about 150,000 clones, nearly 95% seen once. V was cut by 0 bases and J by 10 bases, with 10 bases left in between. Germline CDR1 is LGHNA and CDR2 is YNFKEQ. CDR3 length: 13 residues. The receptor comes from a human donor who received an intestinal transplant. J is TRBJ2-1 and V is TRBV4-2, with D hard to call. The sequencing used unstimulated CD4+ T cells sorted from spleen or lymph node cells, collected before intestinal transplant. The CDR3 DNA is TGTGCCAGCAGCCAAGATAGGGTACAAGAGCAGTTCTTC. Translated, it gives CASSQDRVQEQFF.